This T cell receptor beta chain was sequenced during a study of early T cells in non-severe SARS-CoV-2 infection. Study-level information: Bulk RNA taken from unsorted whole blood was sequenced, leaving chains unpaired.

Regarding the study as a whole: CD4 and private specificities were missed by VDJdb matching, which favored anti-spike CD8 responses.

With respect to this clonotype: Antigen: not known.

Researchers tagged individual cDNA molecules with unique molecular identifiers. Each CDR3 protein is one row after TCRdb ran MiXCR on the 5' RACE reads. The table records 70,000 to 90,000 distinct CDR3 sequences, over 9% of them present only once. Sequenced: whole blood. This TCR was sampled from an adult who was a healthcare worker with PCR-confirmed SARS-CoV-2 infection or an uninfected control (not recorded which).

The CDR3 is CSARAGSNTGELFF. For the CDR3, the DNA is TGCAGTGCTAGAGCAGGGTCCAACACCGGGGAGCTGTTTTTT. The chain recombines TRBV20-1 with TRBJ2-2; D perhaps matches TRBD1 (5 bases). The CDR3 sequence is 14 residues long. In germline, CDR1 is DFQATT, CDR2 SNEGSKA (reference sequence). The germline V and J ends were trimmed by 1 base and 2 bases, with 8 bases remaining between them.